The entry below describes one T cell receptor (beta chain). The antigen remains unidentified. TCRdb's table, derived via immunoSEQ multiplex PCR, lists solely in-frame clones and lacks some. The top ten hold approximately 4% of the sample, which has about 420,000 clones, 88% seen once. This record belongs to a study of Ad26.COV2.S vaccination and SARS-CoV-2 variants. At the level of the study: The COV1001 Ad26.COV2.S trial arm included the donor. Recipients of Ad26.COV2.S got it intramuscularly, once or twice 56 days apart. Study results and caveats: Across vaccine and placebo recipients, the breadth of non-spike TCRs was similar.

Trimming took 6 bases from V and 5 from J, leaving 14 bases between them. Germline CDR1 and CDR2: MNHEY and SVGAGI. The CDR3 is 14 amino acids. Treatment specified: roughly 18 received Ad26.COV2.S at low or high dose, single or two shots; roughly five received placebo; per-sample allocation not given. Sampling happened 63 days after the first vaccine or placebo injection. Sequencing used peripheral blood, obtained in a trial of Ad26.COV2.S vaccine versus placebo. The TCR sequence derives from a person aged 18-65 years who received the Ad26.COV2.S COVID-19 vaccine or a placebo. The chain employs TRBV6-5 and TRBJ1-5; possible D gene TRBD1, 5 bases. The CDR3 sequence: CASSEDILDQPQHF. CDR3 in DNA: TGTGCCAGCAGCGAGGACATACTAGATCAGCCCCAGCATTTT.